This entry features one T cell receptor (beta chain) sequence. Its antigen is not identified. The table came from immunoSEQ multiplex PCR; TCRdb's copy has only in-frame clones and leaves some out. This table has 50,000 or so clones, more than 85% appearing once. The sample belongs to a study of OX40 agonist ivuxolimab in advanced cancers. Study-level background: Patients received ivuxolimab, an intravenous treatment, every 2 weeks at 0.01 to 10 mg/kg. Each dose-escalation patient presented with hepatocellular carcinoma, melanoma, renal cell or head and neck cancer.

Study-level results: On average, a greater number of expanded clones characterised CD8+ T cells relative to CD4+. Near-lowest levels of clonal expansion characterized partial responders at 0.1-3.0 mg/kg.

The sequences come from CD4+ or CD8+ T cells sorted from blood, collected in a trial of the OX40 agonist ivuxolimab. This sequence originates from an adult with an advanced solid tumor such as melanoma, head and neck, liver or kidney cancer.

The CDR3 region is CASNRGGGDNQPQHF. CDR3 bases: TGTGCCAGCAACCGGGGAGGGGGAGACAATCAGCCCCAGCATTTT. The rearrangement links TRBV2 to TRBJ1-5, with D possibly TRBD1 on 6 matching bases. CDR1 SNHLY and CDR2 FYNNEI come from the germline V gene. Trimming pared 7 bases from V and 3 bases from J, leaving 16 bases between. The CDR3 spans 15 residues.